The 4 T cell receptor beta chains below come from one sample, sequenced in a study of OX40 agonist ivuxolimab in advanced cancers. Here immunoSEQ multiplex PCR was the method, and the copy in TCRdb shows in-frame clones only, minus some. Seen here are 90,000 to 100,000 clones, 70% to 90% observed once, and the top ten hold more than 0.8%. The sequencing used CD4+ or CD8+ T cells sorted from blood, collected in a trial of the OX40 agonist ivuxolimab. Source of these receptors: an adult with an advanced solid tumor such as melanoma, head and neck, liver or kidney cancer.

The CDR3 nucleotides are TGCGCCAGCAGCCAAATGGACGGACGGGGTCAGCCCCAGCATTTT. Amino acids: CASSQMDGRGQPQHF. V usage is TRBV4-1 and J usage is TRBJ1-5, with no clear D. V dropped 2 bases and J dropped 6 bases, with 14 bases sitting between them. CDR1 is MGHRA, CDR2 YSYEKL, per germline. CDR3 length: 15 residues.

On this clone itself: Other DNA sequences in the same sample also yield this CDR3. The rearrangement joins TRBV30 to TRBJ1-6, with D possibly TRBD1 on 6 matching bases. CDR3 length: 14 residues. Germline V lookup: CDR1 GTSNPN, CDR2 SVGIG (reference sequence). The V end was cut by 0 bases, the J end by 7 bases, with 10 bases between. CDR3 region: CAWSVLDSNSPLHF. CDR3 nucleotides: TGTGCCTGGAGTGTTTTGGACAGCAATTCACCCCTCCACTTT. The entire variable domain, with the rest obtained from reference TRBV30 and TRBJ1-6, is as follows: SQTIHQWPATLVQPVGSPLSLECTVEGTSNPNLYWYRQAAGRGLQLLFYSVGIGQISSEVPQNLSASRPQDRQFILSSKKLLLSDSGFYLCAWSVLDSNSPLHFGNGTRLTVT.

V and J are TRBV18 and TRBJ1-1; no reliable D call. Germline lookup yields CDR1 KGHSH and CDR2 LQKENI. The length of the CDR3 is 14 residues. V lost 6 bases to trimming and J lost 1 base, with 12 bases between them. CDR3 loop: CASSPTEANTEAFF. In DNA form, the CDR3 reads TGTGCCAGCTCCCCCACAGAAGCGAACACTGAAGCTTTCTTT.

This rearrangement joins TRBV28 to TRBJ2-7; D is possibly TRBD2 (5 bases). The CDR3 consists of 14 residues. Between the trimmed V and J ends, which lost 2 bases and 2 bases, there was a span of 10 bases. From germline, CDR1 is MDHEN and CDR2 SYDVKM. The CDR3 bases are TGTGCCAGCAGTTTAAGAGGGCCCACCTACGAGCAGTACTTC. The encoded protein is CASSLRGPTYEQYF.